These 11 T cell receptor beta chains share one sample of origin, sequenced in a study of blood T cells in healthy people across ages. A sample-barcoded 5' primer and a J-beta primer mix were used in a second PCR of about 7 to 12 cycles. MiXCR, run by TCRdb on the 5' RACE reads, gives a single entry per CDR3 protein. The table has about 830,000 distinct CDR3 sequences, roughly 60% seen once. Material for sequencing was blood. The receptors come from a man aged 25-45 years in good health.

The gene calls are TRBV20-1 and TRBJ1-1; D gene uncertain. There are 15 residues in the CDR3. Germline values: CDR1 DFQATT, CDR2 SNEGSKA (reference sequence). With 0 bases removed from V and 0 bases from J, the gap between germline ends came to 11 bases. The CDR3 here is CSARERRKMNTEAFF. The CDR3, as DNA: TGCAGTGCTAGAGAGAGACGGAAGATGAACACTGAAGCTTTCTTT.

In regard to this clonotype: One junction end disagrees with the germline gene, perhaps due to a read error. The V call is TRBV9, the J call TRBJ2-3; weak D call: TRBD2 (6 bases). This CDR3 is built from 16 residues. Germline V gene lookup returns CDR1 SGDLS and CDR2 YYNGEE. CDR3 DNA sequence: TGTGCCAGCAGCGTAGGGCCCACTAGCCCCCCAGATACGCAGTCTTTT. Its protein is CASSVGPTSPPDTQSF.

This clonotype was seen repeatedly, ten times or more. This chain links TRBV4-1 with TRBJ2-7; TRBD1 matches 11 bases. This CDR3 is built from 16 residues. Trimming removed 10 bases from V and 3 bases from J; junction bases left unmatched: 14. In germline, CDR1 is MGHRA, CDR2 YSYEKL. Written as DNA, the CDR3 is TGCGCCACCCCCGCTCCAGGGGACAGGGGGGGCTACGAGCAGTACTTC. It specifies CATPAPGDRGGYEQYF.

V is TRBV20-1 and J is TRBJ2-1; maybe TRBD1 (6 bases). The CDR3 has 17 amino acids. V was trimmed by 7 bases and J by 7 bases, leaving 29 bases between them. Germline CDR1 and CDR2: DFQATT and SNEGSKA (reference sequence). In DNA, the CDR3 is TGCAGTGATAGGGATCGTCATACAGGGTCGCTACTTAATGAGCAGTTCTTC. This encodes CSDRDRHTGSLLNEQFF.

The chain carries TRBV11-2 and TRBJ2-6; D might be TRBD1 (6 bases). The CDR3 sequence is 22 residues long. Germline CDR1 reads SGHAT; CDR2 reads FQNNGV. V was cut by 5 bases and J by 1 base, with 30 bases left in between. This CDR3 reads CASSDIKVKRGTPDSGANVLTF. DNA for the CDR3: TGTGCCAGCAGCGATATCAAGGTCAAAAGGGGGACGCCCGATTCTGGGGCCAACGTCCTGACTTTC. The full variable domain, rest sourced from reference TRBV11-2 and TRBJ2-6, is EAGVAQSPRYKIIEKRQSVAFWCNPISGHATLYWYQQILGQGPKLLIQFQNNGVVDDSQLPKDRFSAERLKGVDSTLKIQPAKLEDSAVYLCASSDIKVKRGTPDSGANVLTFGAGSRLTVL.

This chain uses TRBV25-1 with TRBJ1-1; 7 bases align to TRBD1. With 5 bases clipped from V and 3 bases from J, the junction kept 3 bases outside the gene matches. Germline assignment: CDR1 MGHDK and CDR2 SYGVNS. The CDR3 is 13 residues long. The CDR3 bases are TGTGCCAGCAGTAATACAGGGGACACTGAAGCTTTCTTT. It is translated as CASSNTGDTEAFF.

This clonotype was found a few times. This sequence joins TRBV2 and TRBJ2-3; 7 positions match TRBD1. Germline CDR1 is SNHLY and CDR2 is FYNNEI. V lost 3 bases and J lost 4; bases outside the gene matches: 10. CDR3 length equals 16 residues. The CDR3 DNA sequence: TGTGCCAGCAGTGACCTACAGGGGAGAGGATCAGATACGCAGTATTTT. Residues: CASSDLQGRGSDTQYF.

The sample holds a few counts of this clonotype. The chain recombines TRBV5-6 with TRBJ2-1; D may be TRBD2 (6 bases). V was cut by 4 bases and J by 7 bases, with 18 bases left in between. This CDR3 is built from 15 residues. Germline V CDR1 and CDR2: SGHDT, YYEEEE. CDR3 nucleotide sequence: TGTGCCAGCAGCGTTGGGCGGGAAAAGGGGAATGAGCAGTTCTTC. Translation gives CASSVGREKGNEQFF.

CDR3 DNA: TGCAGTGCTGCCACTAGTTCCCCACCAGATACGCAGTATTTT. As protein: CSAATSSPPDTQYF. V usage is TRBV20-1 and J usage is TRBJ2-3; D perhaps matches TRBD2 (5 bases). From germline, CDR1 is DFQATT and CDR2 SNEGSKA (reference sequence). The V end was cut by 5 bases, the J end by 4 bases, with 16 bases between. This CDR3 region has 14 residues.

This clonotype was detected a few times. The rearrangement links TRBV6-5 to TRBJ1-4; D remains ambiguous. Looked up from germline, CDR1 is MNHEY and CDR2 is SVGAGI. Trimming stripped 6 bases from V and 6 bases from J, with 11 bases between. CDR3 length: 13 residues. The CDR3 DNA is TGTGCCAGCAGCGGAATGGGCGATGAAAAACTGTTTTTT. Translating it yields CASSGMGDEKLFF.

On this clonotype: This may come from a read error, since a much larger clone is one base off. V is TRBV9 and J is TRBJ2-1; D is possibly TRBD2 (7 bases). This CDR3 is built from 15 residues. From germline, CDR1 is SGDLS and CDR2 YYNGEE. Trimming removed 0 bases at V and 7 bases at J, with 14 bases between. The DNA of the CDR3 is TGTGCCAGCAGCGTAGGGACTAGGGGGAGTAATGAGCAGTTCTTC. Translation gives CASSVGTRGSNEQFF.